What follows are 14 T cell receptor beta chains derived from one specimen sequenced in a study of prognosis after radiotherapy for stage I lung cancer. The authors amplified TCR beta CDR3 from genomic DNA using two-round multiplex PCR. The first round of PCR was done with primers that matched each TRBV and TRBJ gene. TCRdb re-called the multiplex PCR reads through MiXCR, storing one row per CDR3 protein. The sample yields 20,000 to 30,000 distinct CDR3 sequences, around 30% seen once. The specimen was PBMCs, collected before or after stereotactic body radiation therapy (not recorded which). Receptor source: a donor aged 50 or older with non-small cell lung cancer.

A single count supports this clonotype. At one boundary the junction diverges from the germline segment, which might be a read error. The chain links TRBV6-2 or TRBV6-3 to TRBJ2-1, with no clear D. The CDR3 loop spans 15 amino acids. Germline CDR1 MNHEY, CDR2 SVGEGT. CDR3 in amino acids: CASSVSRSRNNEKFF. The CDR3 bases are TGTGCCAGCAGTGTGAGTAGGTCTAGAAACAATGAGAAGTTCTTC.

In this sample, this clonotype turned up many times. J is TRBJ1-1 and V is TRBV11-2; D possibly corresponds to TRBD1 (5 bases). The germline V gene encodes CDR1 SGHAT and CDR2 FQNNGV. The CDR3 spans 15 residues. Deletions cut 5 bases from V and 5 bases from J, with 18 bases between. CDR3 protein: CASSPDGGSRTEAFF. DNA of the CDR3: TGTGCCAGCAGCCCCGACGGGGGGTCGAGGACTGAAGCTTTCTTT.

At least ten counts were recorded for this clonotype. The chain recombines TRBV6-2 or TRBV6-3 with TRBJ2-2, with TRBD1 matching over 10 bases. With 7 bases clipped from V and 1 base from J, the junction kept 6 bases outside the gene matches. Germline CDR1 is MNHEY and CDR2 is SVGEGT. The CDR3 is 16 amino acids. CDR3 in amino acids: CASIPRDRGNTGELFF. DNA for the CDR3: TGTGCCAGCATCCCCCGGGACAGGGGGAACACCGGGGAGCTGTTTTTT.

Ten or more counts support this clonotype. The chain is built from TRBV28 and TRBJ1-5, with 8 bases that match TRBD1. Germline loops: CDR1 MDHEN, CDR2 SYDVKM. The CDR3 runs 12 residues. V was clipped by 5 bases and J by 13 bases; unmatched bases: 7. CDR3 DNA: TGTGCCAGCAGTCCGTGGGACAGGTTACAGCATTTT. Its protein is CASSPWDRLQHF.

This clonotype was seen at least ten times. The chain is built from TRBV9 and TRBJ2-1, with 9 bases matching TRBD2. This CDR3 is built from 13 residues. From germline, CDR1 is SGDLS and CDR2 YYNGEE. Trimming took 2 bases from V and 8 from J; bases not matched to a gene: 2. This CDR3 is CASSVGTSHEQFF. The CDR3 nucleotides are TGTGCCAGCAGCGTTGGGACTAGCCATGAGCAGTTCTTC.

This clonotype was recorded many times. The CDR3 is CASSLRGANVLTF. Written as DNA, the CDR3 is TGTGCCAGCAGTTTAAGGGGGGCCAACGTCCTGACTTTC. This chain joins TRBV28 and TRBJ2-6; unclear D gene. Germline-derived CDR1 and CDR2 are MDHEN and SYDVKM. Trimming left V 2 bases short and J 4 bases short, with 3 bases between. This CDR3 contains 13 residues. The full variable domain, rest sourced from reference TRBV28 and TRBJ2-6, is DVKVTQSSRYLVKRTGEKVFLECVQDMDHENMFWYRQDPGLGLRLIYFSYDVKMKEKGDIPEGYSVSREKKERFSLILESASTNQTSMYLCASSLRGANVLTFGAGSRLTVL.

This clonotype was counted at least ten times. The genes are TRBV6-1 and TRBJ2-4; TRBD1 matches 8 bases. Trimming took 7 bases from V and 8 from J; bases not matched to a gene: 7. The CDR3 consists of 13 residues. Looked up from germline, CDR1 is MNHNS and CDR2 is SASEGT. In DNA form, the CDR3 reads TGTGCCAGCATTCTTGGACAGGGTGACATTCAGTACTTC. Its translation: CASILGQGDIQYF.

The rearrangement uses TRBV2 and TRBJ1-5, with 12 bases lining up with TRBD1. The V gene end was trimmed by 8 bases and the J gene end by 6 bases; junction bases not matched to a gene: 11. The CDR3 has 16 amino acids. Per the germline V gene, CDR1 is SNHLY and CDR2 is FYNNEI. The DNA of the CDR3 is TGTGCCAGCGGCGAGGGGACAGGGGGCTTAGGTCAGCCCCAGCATTTT. Translating gives CASGEGTGGLGQPQHF.

In regard to this clonotype: It may be a read error: a sequence one base away is much more abundant. V and J are TRBV7-8 and TRBJ1-1; weak D call: TRBD1 (5 bases). The CDR3 extends over 15 amino acids. CDR1 and CDR2 (germline): SGHVS, FQNEAQ. CDR3 DNA sequence: TGTTCCAGCAGCCCAACGCAGGCAGGGATCACTGAAGCTTTCTTT. Translating gives CSSSPTQAGITEAFF. The full variable domain, rest sourced from reference TRBV7-8 and TRBJ1-1, is GAGVSQSPRYKVAKRGQDVALRCDPISGHVSLFWYQQALGQGPEFLTYFQNEAQLDKSGLPSDRFFAERPEGSVSTLKIQRTQQEDSAVYLCSSSPTQAGITEAFFGQGTRLTVV.

This clonotype showed up many times. V usage is TRBV7-6 and J usage is TRBJ1-2, with D possibly TRBD1 on 6 matching bases. The V gene lost 2 bases and the J gene lost 6 bases, with 25 bases spanning the gap. The CDR3 is 18 residues long. Germline CDR1 SGHVS, CDR2 FNYEAQ. CDR3 in DNA: TGTGCCAGCAGCTTAATCGGTGGTGACAGAGGGGGTTCGGATGGCTACACCTTC. This encodes CASSLIGGDRGGSDGYTF.

This chain uses TRBV5-1 with TRBJ2-1, with 7 bases fitting TRBD1. Germline trimming cut 1 base from V and 8 bases from J; bases unmatched to any gene: 6. Per germline, CDR1 SGHRS and CDR2 YFSETQ. CDR3 length: 14 amino acids. The CDR3 DNA sequence: TGCGCCAGCAGCTTGTATCGACAGGGAGATGAGCAGTTCTTC. Protein sequence: CASSLYRQGDEQFF.

This clonotype was counted many times. The chain links TRBV20-1 to TRBJ2-1; D assignment may be TRBD1 or TRBD2 (7 bases each). The germline V gene has CDR1 DFQATT and CDR2 SNEGSKA (reference sequence). V was cut by 6 bases and J by 4 bases, with 13 bases left in between. CDR3 length equals 13 residues. Here the CDR3 DNA reads TGCAGTGCAAGACAGGGAGGGTACAATGAGCAGTTCTTC. It translates to CSARQGGYNEQFF.

In its sample, this clonotype was seen many times. DNA for the CDR3: TGTGCCAGCAGTGGCGCTACTAGTTTACAAGAGACCCAGTACTTC. Its translation is CASSGATSLQETQYF. This chain joins TRBV6-1 and TRBJ2-5, with a possible D match to TRBD2 (5 bases). The CDR3 totals 15 residues. Trimming took 4 bases from V and 2 from J, leaving 14 bases between them. The germline V gene has CDR1 MNHNS and CDR2 SASEGT.

This clonotype was counted ten times or more. The chain has TRBV28 and TRBJ2-5, with TRBD1 matching 7 bases. The CDR3 runs 15 residues. Germline lookup yields CDR1 MDHEN and CDR2 SYDVKM. J was trimmed by 4 bases and V by 5 bases; bases with no gene match: 10. The CDR3 DNA sequence: TGTGCCAGCAGTAAACCTAGACAGGGCGGAGAGACCCAGTACTTC. Translating gives CASSKPRQGGETQYF.